These 25 T cell receptor beta chains share one sample of origin, sequenced in a study of radiation and T cells in renal cell carcinoma. Treatment noted: 15 Gy SBRT to primary tumor, nephrectomy 4 weeks later. Assay: immunoSEQ multiplex PCR; the TCRdb copy retains only in-frame clones and omits some. The sample records 15,000 to 20,000 clones, 55% to 70% being singletons. The sample here was tumor tissue, taken from a patient whose treatment included radiotherapy and nephrectomy. The receptors shown here come from a woman aged 70-85 years with renal cell carcinoma.

There are a few counts of this clone. This sequence joins TRBV5-4 and TRBJ1-5; D is uncertain. Germline values: CDR1 SGHNT, CDR2 YYREEE (reference sequence). The CDR3 is made up of 13 amino acids. V lost 4 bases and J lost 0, with 5 bases in between. CDR3 amino acids: CASSTDSNQPQHF. DNA for the CDR3: TGTGCCAGCAGCACCGATAGCAATCAGCCCCAGCATTTT.

J is TRBJ2-7 and V is TRBV27; D gene unclear. CDR3 length: 14 residues. With 4 bases removed from V and 6 bases from J, the gap between germline ends came to 16 bases. CDR1 is MNHEY and CDR2 is SMNVEV in the germline V gene (reference sequence). CDR3 in DNA: TGTGCCAGCAGTTCCTACGCGGCCATGGGCGAGCAGTACTTC. Translating gives CASSSYAAMGEQYF.

This clone was detected only a few times. This chain connects TRBV28 to TRBJ1-2, with a possible D match to TRBD1 (6 bases). The length of the CDR3 is 13 residues. V was trimmed by 4 bases and J by 7 bases, leaving 13 bases between them. Per the germline V gene, CDR1 is MDHEN and CDR2 is SYDVKM. CDR3 amino acids: CASSSYRAGGYTF. The CDR3 DNA reads as TGTGCCAGCAGTTCCTACAGGGCGGGTGGCTACACCTTC.

The J gene is TRBJ2-1, the V gene TRBV5-1; perhaps TRBD1 as D (5 bases). The CDR3 length is 14 residues. The germline V gene encodes CDR1 SGHRS and CDR2 YFSETQ. The V end was cut by 4 bases, the J end by 3 bases, with 11 bases between. The CDR3 DNA sequence: TGCGCCAGCAGCACCGACAGTAACTACAATGAGCAGTTCTTC. It translates to CASSTDSNYNEQFF.

This clone was recorded only once. The V gene is TRBV18, the J gene TRBJ1-1; perhaps TRBD1 as D (6 bases). The germline V gene encodes CDR1 KGHSH and CDR2 LQKENI. V was pared by 4 bases and J by 1 base, with 10 bases between. The CDR3 totals 14 residues. The CDR3 DNA is TGTGCCAGCTCACTCTCGACAGGGAACACTGAAGCTTTCTTT. This encodes CASSLSTGNTEAFF.

The rearrangement uses TRBV2 and TRBJ2-7; 9 nucleotides agree with TRBD1. Per the germline V gene, CDR1 is SNHLY and CDR2 is FYNNEI. CDR3 size: 15 residues. Trimming cost V 6 bases and J 7 bases; bases outside gene matches: 13. DNA for the CDR3: TGTGCCAGCAGGGATGTGGACAGGGGCCTTGTGGAGCAGTACTTC. Translating it yields CASRDVDRGLVEQYF. The entire variable domain, with the rest obtained from reference TRBV2 and TRBJ2-7, is as follows: EPEVTQTPSHQVTQMGQEVILRCVPISNHLYFYWYRQILGQKVEFLVSFYNNEISEKSEIFDDQFSVERPDGSNFTLKIRSTKLEDSAMYFCASRDVDRGLVEQYFGPGTRLTVT.

This sequence joins TRBV6-5 and TRBJ2-7; 7 bases are shared with TRBD2. CDR3 length equals 15 residues. CDR1 MNHEY and CDR2 SVGAGI come from the germline V gene. After removal of 6 bases from V and 4 bases from J, the junction contained 12 bases not matched to a gene. The CDR3 sequence: CASRPWGGERYEQYF. The CDR3 DNA follows: TGTGCCAGCAGGCCATGGGGGGGGGAGCGGTACGAGCAGTACTTC.

V is TRBV5-4 and J is TRBJ2-7, with 7 bases lining up with TRBD1. The CDR3 is made up of 14 amino acids. CDR1 is SGHNT and CDR2 is YYREEE in the germline V gene (reference sequence). Germline trimming cut 1 base from V and 4 bases from J; bases unmatched to any gene: 5. CDR3 sequence: CASSLKARGYEQYF. The CDR3 nucleotides are TGTGCCAGCAGCTTGAAAGCCAGGGGGTACGAGCAGTACTTC.

This clone was picked up a small number of times. The chain employs TRBV2 and TRBJ2-2; possibly TRBD1 or TRBD2 for D (5 bases each). The CDR3 is 14 amino acids. The V and J ends lost 8 bases and 4 bases respectively, with 14 bases between them. Germline V lookup: CDR1 SNHLY, CDR2 FYNNEI. The CDR3 reads CASHPGTGTGELFF. CDR3 coding DNA: TGTGCCAGCCACCCAGGGACGGGCACCGGGGAGCTGTTTTTT.

This clone was picked up one time. This chain connects TRBV14 to TRBJ2-1; unclear D gene. This CDR3 region has 13 residues. The germline V gene encodes CDR1 SGHDN and CDR2 FVKESK. V lost 1 base and J lost 8, with 9 bases in between. CDR3 sequence (DNA): TGTGCCAGCAGCCAAGGGGCAAGGGATGAGCAGTTCTTC. Translated: CASSQGARDEQFF. The entire variable domain, with the rest obtained from reference TRBV14 and TRBJ2-1, is as follows: EAGVTQFPSHSVIEKGQTVTLRCDPISGHDNLYWYRRVMGKEIKFLLHFVKESKQDESGMPNNRFLAERTGGTYSTLKVQPAELEDSGVYFCASSQGARDEQFFGPGTRLTVL.

The chain uses TRBV19 and TRBJ2-1, with unresolved D. This CDR3 is built from 12 residues. Germline lookup yields CDR1 LNHDA and CDR2 SQIVND (reference sequence). The V and J ends lost 3 bases and 8 bases respectively, with 8 bases between them. CDR3 sequence reads: CASSIGVYEQFF. CDR3 DNA: TGTGCCAGTAGTATTGGTGTCTATGAGCAGTTCTTC.

The chain carries TRBV9 and TRBJ2-3; D gene unclear. The CDR3 totals 14 residues. Germline lookup yields CDR1 SGDLS and CDR2 YYNGEE. V was clipped by 0 bases and J by 2 bases, with 7 bases between them. The CDR3 region has the DNA TGTGCCAGCAGCGTAGATAGGGACACAGATACGCAGTATTTT. It encodes CASSVDRDTDTQYF.

The gene calls are TRBV6-1 and TRBJ1-6, with D unclear. The V gene lost 5 bases and the J gene lost 7 bases, with 15 bases spanning the gap. This CDR3 spans 15 amino acids. Looked up from germline, CDR1 is MNHNS and CDR2 is SASEGT. The CDR3 sequence: CASSNRPGMNSPLHF. The DNA for the CDR3 is TGTGCCAGCAGTAACCGACCGGGCATGAATTCACCCCTCCACTTT.

This chain joins TRBV27 and TRBJ2-2, with D possibly being TRBD2 (6 bases). Germline-derived CDR1 and CDR2 are MNHEY and SMNVEV (reference sequence). The length of the CDR3 is 14 residues. V gave up 7 bases and J gave up 0 bases, with 9 bases separating them. The CDR3 reads CASKGGTNTGELFF. For the CDR3, the DNA is TGTGCCAGCAAGGGCGGGACGAACACCGGGGAGCTGTTTTTT.

This clone is classed as medium-sized (0.01 to 0.1%). The chain recombines TRBV4-1 with TRBJ1-2, with 11 bases matching TRBD1. Per the germline V gene, CDR1 is MGHRA and CDR2 is YSYEKL. The CDR3 runs 15 residues. J lost 4 bases, V lost 1 base, and 2 bases had no gene match. The CDR3 sequence: CASSQGTGGAYGYTF. The DNA of the CDR3 is TGCGCCAGCAGCCAAGGGACAGGGGGCGCCTATGGCTACACCTTC.

The chain recombines TRBV25-1 with TRBJ2-7, with 8 positions matching TRBD1. After removal of 5 bases from V and 7 bases from J, the junction contained 7 bases not matched to a gene. The CDR3 loop spans 13 amino acids. The germline gives CDR1 MGHDK, CDR2 SYGVNS. In DNA, the CDR3 is TGTGCCAGCAGTCCGACAGGGGCGGGGGAGCAGTACTTC. Residues: CASSPTGAGEQYF.

The V and J genes are TRBV11-3 and TRBJ1-3; D remains ambiguous. The CDR3 totals 12 residues. Germline CDR1 reads SGHNT; CDR2 reads YENEEA. Trimming removed 5 bases from V and 3 bases from J, with 5 bases in between. CDR3 nucleotide sequence: TGTGCCAGCAGCGGAAATGGAAACACCATATATTTT. This sequence encodes CASSGNGNTIYF.

The rearrangement uses TRBV4-3 and TRBJ2-2, with 12 nucleotides matching TRBD2. J lost 7 bases, V lost 1 base, and 13 bases had no gene match. Germline lookup yields CDR1 LGHNA and CDR2 YSLEER. The CDR3 contains 19 residues. CDR3 sequence: CASSQAASGRALEGGELFF. CDR3 in DNA: TGCGCCAGCAGCCAAGCGGCTAGCGGGAGGGCCCTTGAGGGCGGGGAGCTGTTTTTT.

The chain has TRBV2 and TRBJ2-2, with D possibly being TRBD1 or TRBD2 (5 bases each). V was clipped by 6 bases and J by 6 bases, with 17 bases between them. CDR1 SNHLY and CDR2 FYNNEI come from the germline V gene. This CDR3 region has 15 residues. The CDR3 loop is CASSSGRLAPGELFF. The DNA for the CDR3 is TGTGCCAGCAGCTCGGGGCGGTTGGCGCCCGGGGAGCTGTTTTTT.

The V and J genes are TRBV6-1 and TRBJ2-3; no definite D call. Trimming shortened V by 6 bases and J by 0 bases, and 10 bases separated the two germline ends. The CDR3 runs to 14 residues. Germline V gives CDR1 MNHNS, CDR2 SASEGT. DNA of the CDR3: TGTGCCAGCAGCCGGACGGCTAGCACAGATACGCAGTATTTT. Protein sequence: CASSRTASTDTQYF.

This clone has only a few counts. The chain recombines TRBV5-1 with TRBJ1-2, with D hard to call. From germline, CDR1 is SGHRS and CDR2 YFSETQ. The V and J ends lost 3 bases and 7 bases respectively, with 13 bases between them. The length of the CDR3 is 13 residues. This CDR3 is CASSSTPEAGYTF. Written as DNA, the CDR3 is TGCGCCAGCAGCTCCACCCCGGAGGCTGGCTACACCTTC.

This clone was found a few times. The chain uses TRBV5-6 and TRBJ1-2, with D possibly being TRBD1 (5 bases). With 0 bases removed from V and 4 bases from J, the gap between germline ends came to 7 bases. Germline V CDR1 and CDR2: SGHDT, YYEEEE. The CDR3 loop spans 13 amino acids. DNA of the CDR3: TGTGCCAGCAGCTTGGGAGGGGCCTATGGCTACACCTTC. This gives the protein CASSLGGAYGYTF.

The rearrangement joins TRBV6-1 to TRBJ1-1, with unresolved D. The V end was cut by 0 bases, the J end by 3 bases, with 5 bases between. CDR1 and CDR2 (germline): MNHNS, SASEGT. The CDR3 sequence is 13 residues long. The CDR3 DNA sequence: TGTGCCAGCAGTGAAGCACAAGACACTGAAGCTTTCTTT. Protein product: CASSEAQDTEAFF.

The chain recombines TRBV5-8 with TRBJ1-2; 8 nucleotides match TRBD1. This CDR3 is 16 amino acids long. Unmatched junction bases numbered 8, after V lost 4 bases and J lost 0 bases. The germline V gene encodes CDR1 SGHTS and CDR2 YDEGEE. CDR3 nucleotides: TGTGCCAGCAGCCTTTGGACAGGGACTTCTAACTATGGCTACACCTTC. It specifies CASSLWTGTSNYGYTF. Combining the CDR3 with reference TRBV5-8 and TRBJ1-2 gives the whole variable domain EAGVTQSPTHLIKTRGQQATLRCSPISGHTSVYWYQQALGLGLQFLLWYDEGEERNRGNFPPRFSGRQFPNYSSELNVNALELEDSALYLCASSLWTGTSNYGYTFGSGTRLTVV.

The table lists this clone with a few counts. The chain combines TRBV27 with TRBJ2-7, with 8 bases lining up with TRBD1. Germline CDR1 MNHEY, CDR2 SMNVEV (reference sequence). After removal of 3 bases from V and 3 bases from J, the junction contained 7 bases not matched to a gene. The CDR3 spans 15 residues. The CDR3 spells CASSLRGQELYEQYF. The CDR3, as DNA: TGTGCCAGCAGTTTGCGGGGACAGGAGCTCTACGAGCAGTACTTC.